These 5 T cell receptor beta chains were sequenced from one sample in a study of blood T cell repertoires in COVID-19. TCRdb's table, derived via immunoSEQ multiplex PCR, lists solely in-frame clones and lacks some. The data show roughly 78,000 clones, around 90% seen once. Sample: peripheral blood. Source of these receptors: a man aged 45-65 years with acute or convalescent COVID-19.

The genes are TRBV11-2 and TRBJ2-1; 7 positions match TRBD1. The CDR3 spans 14 residues. The ends lost 5 bases at V and 9 bases at J; junction bases unmatched: 10. Germline-derived CDR1 and CDR2 are SGHAT and FQNNGV. The CDR3: CASSENRGGREQFF. CDR3 nucleotides: TGTGCCAGCAGCGAAAACAGGGGTGGACGTGAGCAGTTCTTC. Full variable domain (remainder filled in from reference TRBV11-2 and TRBJ2-1): EAGVAQSPRYKIIEKRQSVAFWCNPISGHATLYWYQQILGQGPKLLIQFQNNGVVDDSQLPKDRFSAERLKGVDSTLKIQPAKLEDSAVYLCASSENRGGREQFFGPGTRLTVL.

The chain uses TRBV7-8 and TRBJ2-1; TRBD2 matches at 8 bases. The V gene's germline CDR1 is SGHVS and CDR2 FQNEAQ. Trimming at V came to 2 bases and at J to 4 bases, leaving 10 bases not matched to a gene. The CDR3 is 17 amino acids. The CDR3 loop reads CASSLFPRGAGYNEQFF. The DNA of the CDR3 is TGTGCCAGCAGCTTATTCCCGCGGGGGGCGGGATACAATGAGCAGTTCTTC.

V usage is TRBV27 and J usage is TRBJ1-5; D is possibly TRBD1 (5 bases). V lost 2 bases and J lost 1, with 9 bases in between. The CDR3 totals 15 residues. The germline CDR1 and CDR2 sequences are MNHEY and SMNVEV (reference sequence). The CDR3 DNA reads TGTGCCAGCAGTTTAGAAGGGGTCAGCAATCAGCCCCAGCATTTT. It specifies CASSLEGVSNQPQHF.

The chain uses TRBV5-1 and TRBJ1-4, with D tentatively TRBD1 (6 bases). V shed 1 base and J shed 8 bases, with 12 bases lying between them. The CDR3 extends over 14 amino acids. Germline-derived CDR1 and CDR2 are SGHRS and YFSETQ. CDR3: CASSLIQGSEKLFF. CDR3 DNA sequence: TGCGCCAGCAGCTTGATACAGGGAAGCGAAAAACTGTTTTTT. Together with reference TRBV5-1 and TRBJ1-4, the CDR3 gives the full variable domain: KAGVTQTPRYLIKTRGQQVTLSCSPISGHRSVSWYQQTPGQGLQFLFEYFSETQRNKGNFPGRFSGRQFSNSRSEMNVSTLELGDSALYLCASSLIQGSEKLFFGSGTQLSVL.

V and J are TRBV2 and TRBJ2-5; D gene ambiguous. The V gene's germline CDR1 is SNHLY and CDR2 FYNNEI. The CDR3 runs 13 residues. Trimming shortened V by 8 bases and J by 0 bases, and 10 bases separated the two germline ends. The CDR3 bases are TGTGCCAGCCTACTACGGTACCAAGAGACCCAGTACTTC. Translated: CASLLRYQETQYF.